What follows are 32 T cell receptor beta chains derived from one specimen sequenced in a study of shared clonotypes between healthy human individuals. Libraries were prepared by immunoSEQ multiplex PCR; TCRdb keeps only in-frame clonotypes and omits some of them. The sample carries over 400,000 clones, 90% to 96% recorded once. The source material was naive CD4+ T cells sorted from blood. Subset here: CD45RA+ positively selected. Receptor source: a woman aged 25 to 39 in good health.

The chain recombines TRBV15 with TRBJ2-1, with D possibly being TRBD2 (6 bases). Germline assignment: CDR1 LNHNV and CDR2 YYDKDF (reference sequence). This CDR3 spans 17 amino acids. Trimming left V 1 base short and J 7 bases short, with 20 bases between. The DNA for the CDR3 is TGTGCCACCAGCAGAGTTGGGGGGAGGAGAGGAACGAATGAGCAGTTCTTC. Amino acids: CATSRVGGRRGTNEQFF.

This chain links TRBV2 with TRBJ2-7; the D gene is possibly TRBD1 (5 bases). This CDR3 has 12 residues. From germline, CDR1 is SNHLY and CDR2 FYNNEI. V lost 6 bases and J 5 bases, leaving 11 bases between the germline ends. The chain's CDR3 is CASRGQGHEQYF. CDR3 bases: TGTGCCAGCAGGGGTCAGGGCCACGAGCAGTACTTC. Together with reference TRBV2 and TRBJ2-7, the CDR3 gives the full variable domain: EPEVTQTPSHQVTQMGQEVILRCVPISNHLYFYWYRQILGQKVEFLVSFYNNEISEKSEIFDDQFSVERPDGSNFTLKIRSTKLEDSAMYFCASRGQGHEQYFGPGTRLTVT.

This clone was observed a single time. The J gene is TRBJ1-2, the V gene TRBV6-5; D is possibly TRBD1 (5 bases). V lost 5 bases to trimming and J lost 3 bases, with 13 bases between them. Germline assignment: CDR1 MNHEY and CDR2 SVGAGI. The CDR3 loop spans 14 amino acids. The CDR3, as DNA: TGTGCCAGCAGTAGGGACGGAAAAGACTATGGCTACACCTTC. Residues: CASSRDGKDYGYTF.

Only one count was recorded for this clone. The gene calls are TRBV19 and TRBJ2-7; 9 bases map to TRBD2. Trimming cost V 1 base and J 1 base; bases outside gene matches: 8. The CDR3 has 17 amino acids. Germline CDR1 LNHDA, CDR2 SQIVND (reference sequence). The CDR3 protein is CASSIVSGSGGSYEQYF. DNA of the CDR3: TGTGCCAGTAGTATAGTCTCCGGGAGCGGGGGGTCCTACGAGCAGTACTTC.

DNA for the CDR3: TGTGCCAGCAGTTCACGCCCCGGGCCCGGCGGTGAGCAGTTCTTC. Translated, it gives CASSSRPGPGGEQFF. The chain uses TRBV27 and TRBJ2-1; the D is unclear. In germline, CDR1 is MNHEY, CDR2 SMNVEV (reference sequence). This CDR3 spans 15 amino acids. V was shortened by 4 bases and J by 9 bases, with 19 bases between the two germline ends.

V gene TRBV5-1 combines with J gene TRBJ2-2; D is ambiguous. Trimming shortened V by 3 bases and J by 2 bases, and 5 bases separated the two germline ends. This CDR3 is 13 amino acids long. CDR1 is SGHRS, CDR2 YFSETQ, per germline. This CDR3 reads CASSSKNTGELFF. The CDR3 DNA sequence: TGCGCCAGCAGCTCAAAAAACACCGGGGAGCTGTTTTTT. Using reference TRBV5-1 and TRBJ2-2 for the parts outside the CDR3, the full variable domain is KAGVTQTPRYLIKTRGQQVTLSCSPISGHRSVSWYQQTPGQGLQFLFEYFSETQRNKGNFPGRFSGRQFSNSRSEMNVSTLELGDSALYLCASSSKNTGELFFGEGSRLTVL.

The rearrangement joins TRBV14 to TRBJ2-1; D gene ambiguous. The V end was cut by 4 bases, the J end by 0 bases, with 13 bases between. The CDR3 is 16 residues long. Germline CDR1 SGHDN, CDR2 FVKESK. The CDR3 sequence: CASSLDPLSSYNEQFF. Written as DNA, the CDR3 is TGTGCCAGCAGCCTCGACCCCTTGAGCTCCTACAATGAGCAGTTCTTC.

The chain recombines TRBV20-1 with TRBJ2-1, with unresolved D. V was trimmed by 4 bases and J by 5 bases, leaving 6 bases between them. This CDR3 is built from 11 residues. Looked up from germline, CDR1 is DFQATT and CDR2 is SNEGSKA (reference sequence). The CDR3 nucleotides are TGCAGTGCTACGGTAAACAATGAGCAGTTCTTC. The encoded protein is CSATVNNEQFF.

The rearrangement uses TRBV5-4 and TRBJ2-1; D gene ambiguous. CDR3 length: 16 residues. V lost 1 base and J 0 bases, leaving 11 bases between the germline ends. Germline CDR1 reads SGHNT; CDR2 reads YYREEE (reference sequence). In DNA form, the CDR3 reads TGTGCCAGCAGCTTGTTTGGGCCCAACTCCTACAATGAGCAGTTCTTC. It translates to CASSLFGPNSYNEQFF. Complete variable domain (other parts from reference TRBV5-4 and TRBJ2-1): ETGVTQSPTHLIKTRGQQVTLRCSSQSGHNTVSWYQQALGQGPQFIFQYYREEENGRGNFPPRFSGLQFPNYSSELNVNALELDDSALYLCASSLFGPNSYNEQFFGPGTRLTVL.

This chain connects TRBV7-2 to TRBJ2-7; 10 nucleotides align to TRBD2. The CDR3 is 16 amino acids. The germline V gene has CDR1 SGHTA and CDR2 FQGNSA. V lost 0 bases and J lost 6; bases outside the gene matches: 8. The CDR3 coding sequence is TGTGCCAGCAGCTTAGCGGGGCTAGCGGGAGTGGGCGAGCAGTACTTC. This gives the protein CASSLAGLAGVGEQYF.

V gene TRBV5-4 combines with J gene TRBJ1-6; weak D call: TRBD1 (6 bases). The CDR3 sequence is 15 residues long. Germline V gene sequence: CDR1 SGHNT, CDR2 YYREEE (reference sequence). Trimming cost V 0 bases and J 8 bases, with 12 bases left between them. CDR3 region: CASSLAQGTYSPLHF. As DNA, the CDR3 is TGTGCCAGCAGCTTGGCCCAGGGGACCTATTCACCCCTCCACTTT.

This clone was detected only once. The chain uses TRBV5-4 and TRBJ2-1; weak D call: TRBD2 (6 bases). Germline loops: CDR1 SGHNT, CDR2 YYREEE (reference sequence). There are 15 residues in the CDR3. The germline V and J ends were trimmed by 3 bases and 4 bases, with 14 bases remaining between them. The CDR3 DNA is TGTGCCAGCAGCTGGGGAGGTAGCCCATACAATGAGCAGTTCTTC. Its translation is CASSWGGSPYNEQFF. Together with reference TRBV5-4 and TRBJ2-1, the CDR3 gives the full variable domain: ETGVTQSPTHLIKTRGQQVTLRCSSQSGHNTVSWYQQALGQGPQFIFQYYREEENGRGNFPPRFSGLQFPNYSSELNVNALELDDSALYLCASSWGGSPYNEQFFGPGTRLTVL.

CDR3 sequence: CASSWGEGLAGGPFTTGELFF. DNA for the CDR3: TGTGCCAGCAGTTGGGGCGAGGGACTAGCGGGAGGGCCTTTTACCACCGGGGAGCTGTTTTTT. The V call is TRBV27, the J call TRBJ2-2, with 16 nucleotides matching TRBD2. The trim removed 4 bases at V and 4 bases at J, leaving 15 bases unmatched. From germline, CDR1 is MNHEY and CDR2 SMNVEV (reference sequence). This CDR3 region has 21 residues.

The rearrangement uses TRBV28 and TRBJ1-2; D unresolved. This CDR3 has 12 amino acids. Trimming left V 3 bases short and J 1 base short, with 3 bases between. The germline V gene encodes CDR1 MDHEN and CDR2 SYDVKM. CDR3 residues: CASSFSNYGYTF. The CDR3 DNA is TGTGCCAGCAGTTTTAGTAACTATGGCTACACCTTC.

The chain is built from TRBV19 and TRBJ2-7; 8 bases are a match to TRBD2. Germline lookup yields CDR1 LNHDA and CDR2 SQIVND (reference sequence). With V trimmed by 4 bases and J by 0 bases, 17 bases remained unmatched. CDR3 length: 19 residues. This CDR3 reads CASSNQIPASGFSSYEQYF. CDR3 sequence (DNA): TGTGCCAGTAGTAACCAGATTCCGGCTAGCGGGTTTAGCTCCTACGAGCAGTACTTC. Filled out from reference TRBV19 and TRBJ2-7, the complete variable domain reads DGGITQSPKYLFRKEGQNVTLSCEQNLNHDAMYWYRQDPGQGLRLIYYSQIVNDFQKGDIAEGYSVSREKKESFPLTVTSAQKNPTAFYLCASSNQIPASGFSSYEQYFGPGTRLTVT.

V gene TRBV18 combines with J gene TRBJ1-1; D remains ambiguous. The V end lost 6 bases, the J end lost 3 bases, and 8 bases lay between the germline ends. In germline, CDR1 is KGHSH, CDR2 LQKENI. The CDR3 is 12 amino acids. The CDR3 reads CASSRSDTEAFF. The DNA for the CDR3 is TGTGCCAGCTCGCGAAGTGACACTGAAGCTTTCTTT.

The sample holds a few counts of this clone. V usage is TRBV28 and J usage is TRBJ1-4; D gene ambiguous. V was cut by 4 bases and J by 0 bases, with 6 bases left in between. CDR1 MDHEN and CDR2 SYDVKM come from the germline V gene. The CDR3 totals 14 residues. The CDR3 DNA follows: TGTGCCAGCAGTTCCGGGACAACTAATGAAAAACTGTTTTTT. Encoded protein: CASSSGTTNEKLFF.

The chain couples TRBV5-6 to TRBJ2-7; the match to TRBD2 covers 9 bases. Germline V lookup: CDR1 SGHDT, CDR2 YYEEEE. V lost 2 bases and J lost 6; bases outside the gene matches: 9. The CDR3 extends over 15 amino acids. Written as DNA, the CDR3 is TGTGCCAGCAGCTTTCCCCCCGGAGCGGGAGGCGAGCAGTACTTC. Its protein product is CASSFPPGAGGEQYF.

The gene calls are TRBV19 and TRBJ1-1; 12 positions match TRBD1. Germline V CDR1 and CDR2: LNHDA, SQIVND (reference sequence). This CDR3 contains 15 residues. V was clipped by 6 bases and J by 5 bases; unmatched bases: 7. The CDR3 loop is CASRPGQGARTEAFF. The CDR3 bases are TGTGCCAGTAGACCGGGACAGGGGGCGCGGACTGAAGCTTTCTTT.

The CDR3 here is CSVGVPEETQYF. Written as DNA, the CDR3 is TGCAGCGTTGGGGTCCCCGAGGAGACCCAGTACTTC. The chain recombines TRBV29-1 with TRBJ2-5; D gene uncertain. CDR3 length equals 12 residues. Germline CDR1 is SQVTM and CDR2 is ANQGSEA. V lost 4 bases and J 5 bases, leaving 11 bases between the germline ends.

This chain's CDR3 is CASSSQGNYNEQFF. CDR3 nucleotides: TGCGCCAGCAGTAGTCAGGGGAACTACAATGAGCAGTTCTTC. The chain has TRBV5-1 and TRBJ2-1; weak D call: TRBD1 (6 bases). Per germline, CDR1 SGHRS and CDR2 YFSETQ. V was clipped by 5 bases and J by 3 bases, with 12 bases between them. This CDR3 contains 14 residues. Supplemented by reference TRBV5-1 and TRBJ2-1, the full variable domain reads KAGVTQTPRYLIKTRGQQVTLSCSPISGHRSVSWYQQTPGQGLQFLFEYFSETQRNKGNFPGRFSGRQFSNSRSEMNVSTLELGDSALYLCASSSQGNYNEQFFGPGTRLTVL.

V usage is TRBV6-5 and J usage is TRBJ2-3; possible D gene TRBD2, 5 bases. The CDR3 totals 14 residues. V lost 0 bases and J lost 10, with 14 bases in between. Germline-derived CDR1 and CDR2 are MNHEY and SVGAGI. As DNA, the CDR3 is TGTGCCAGCAGTTACTCGAGAGGGCGGTGGGCGCAGTATTTT. Its protein is CASSYSRGRWAQYF.

The DNA for the CDR3 is TGTGCCAGCAGCATGGACAGGGATTCCTACGAGCAGTACTTC. Protein product: CASSMDRDSYEQYF. The chain joins TRBV11-2 to TRBJ2-7, with 8 bases matching TRBD1. The CDR3 sequence is 14 residues long. CDR1 is SGHAT and CDR2 is FQNNGV in the germline V gene. The trim removed 5 bases at V and 1 base at J, leaving 4 bases unmatched.

Only one count was recorded for this clone. This chain links TRBV5-1 with TRBJ1-5; 8 nucleotides line up with TRBD1. Germline values: CDR1 SGHRS, CDR2 YFSETQ. The CDR3 loop spans 15 amino acids. Trimming cost V 0 bases and J 4 bases; bases outside gene matches: 3. The CDR3 reads CASSLGDRLNQPQHF. The CDR3 bases are TGCGCCAGCAGCTTGGGGGACAGGCTAAATCAGCCCCAGCATTTT.

The chain carries TRBV18 and TRBJ1-2; D may be TRBD1 (5 bases). Germline values: CDR1 KGHSH, CDR2 LQKENI. The V end was cut by 6 bases, the J end by 6 bases, with 14 bases between. This CDR3 has 13 residues. CDR3 sequence reads: CASSPTAQDGYTF. The DNA of the CDR3 is TGTGCCAGCTCTCCGACAGCGCAGGATGGCTACACCTTC.

The rearrangement links TRBV27 to TRBJ2-3, with 11 bases aligning to TRBD2. The length of the CDR3 is 16 residues. The junction had 8 bases not matched to a gene; V was cut back by 5 bases and J by 4 bases. Germline assignment: CDR1 MNHEY and CDR2 SMNVEV (reference sequence). The CDR3 nucleotides read TGTGCCAGCAGTACCTACCTAGCGGGAGGCCCAGATACGCAGTATTTT. The encoded protein is CASSTYLAGGPDTQYF.

Written as DNA, the CDR3 is TGTGCCAGCAGCCCCCACGGACTAGCGGGACCGAACACCGGGGAGCTGTTTTTT. It codes for CASSPHGLAGPNTGELFF. This chain uses TRBV28 with TRBJ2-2; 12 nucleotides line up with TRBD2. CDR3 length equals 18 residues. Germline loops: CDR1 MDHEN, CDR2 SYDVKM. J gave up 0 bases and V 6 bases, and 8 bases lay outside the gene matches.

The chain uses TRBV5-1 and TRBJ1-6; possibly TRBD1 for D (5 bases). V was trimmed by 4 bases and J by 4 bases, leaving 9 bases between them. CDR3 length equals 14 residues. The germline V gene has CDR1 SGHRS and CDR2 YFSETQ. The CDR3 nucleotides are TGCGCCAGCAGCCTGCAGGGTTATAATTCACCCCTCCACTTT. Amino acids: CASSLQGYNSPLHF.

The chain combines TRBV6-4 with TRBJ1-2; no definite D call. The germline gives CDR1 MRHNA, CDR2 SNTAGT. V lost 2 bases and J 8 bases, leaving 18 bases between the germline ends. The CDR3 loop spans 15 amino acids. The CDR3 bases are TGTGCCAGCAGTGACGGGTACCTGGGAAATGGGGGCTACACCTTC. It codes for CASSDGYLGNGGYTF.

The V gene is TRBV6-5, the J gene TRBJ1-1; D is undetermined. Trimming removed 2 bases at V and 11 bases at J, with 9 bases between. CDR1 and CDR2 from the germline V gene are MNHEY and SVGAGI. The CDR3 sequence is 11 residues long. The CDR3 DNA is TGTGCCAGCAGTTACGAGGGATTGGCTTTCTTT. It yields the protein CASSYEGLAFF.

The sample holds one count of this clone. The chain recombines TRBV6-5 with TRBJ2-7, with D perhaps assigned TRBD1 or TRBD2 (5 bases each). The germline V gene has CDR1 MNHEY and CDR2 SVGAGI. CDR3 length: 15 residues. V was trimmed by 6 bases and J by 2 bases, leaving 17 bases between them. The chain's CDR3 is CASRREGVLTYEQYF. DNA for the CDR3: TGTGCCAGCAGGAGGGAAGGGGTTCTCACCTACGAGCAGTACTTC.

The chain couples TRBV4-1 to TRBJ2-1, with 12 bases aligning to TRBD2. Germline CDR1 and CDR2: MGHRA and YSYEKL. V shed 0 bases and J 6 bases; nucleotides not matched to a gene: 6. The CDR3 runs to 17 residues. CDR3 bases: TGCGCCAGCAGCCAAGACCTACTAGCGGGAGGTGCCAATGAGCAGTTCTTC. Translated: CASSQDLLAGGANEQFF.